This T cell receptor beta chain was sequenced in a study of blood T cells in healthy people across ages. Germline CDR1 and CDR2: SQVTM and ANQGSEA. V dropped 7 bases and J dropped 4 bases, with 19 bases sitting between them. This CDR3 region has 14 residues. Alongside a J-beta primer mix, a sample-barcoded 5' primer served in a second PCR lasting about 7 to 11 cycles. Via MiXCR, TCRdb re-called the 5' RACE reads, giving one row per CDR3 protein. The sample includes hundreds of thousands of distinct CDR3 sequences, roughly 25% of them seen just once. This clonotype was seen only a few times. These data also formed part of another study, on T cells of mothers and their children. That investigation notes: The yield was over 8 million TCR beta CDR3 reads from each mother and approximately 2.8 million from each child. The effect of thymic selection on TCR recombination output is similar between related and unrelated pairs. An overlap that was slightly higher, though non-significant, was seen in related mother-child pairs versus unrelated pairs. The search for persistent microchimeric T cell clones detected none.

The sample was blood. The clonotype originates from a boy aged 5 to 17 in good health. The V call is TRBV29-1, the J call TRBJ2-5, with D possibly being TRBD2 (7 bases). The CDR3 protein is CSAPGRRGRETQYF. Here the CDR3 DNA reads TGCAGCGCCCCTGGGAGGCGGGGGCGAGAGACCCAGTACTTC.